These 25 T cell receptor beta chains came from one sample sequenced in a study of siplizumab effects on memory and regulatory T cells. The method was immunoSEQ multiplex PCR; TCRdb's version includes in-frame clones alone and lacks a portion of them. In the table there are about 120,000 clones, roughly 92% of which are singletons. The material sequenced was CD4+ T cells sorted from blood. The receptors shown here come from a human donor in good health.

J is TRBJ2-2 and V is TRBV5-1; D tentatively fits TRBD1 or TRBD2 (5 bases each). Germline V gene data show CDR1 as SGHRS and CDR2 as YFSETQ. The germline V and J ends were trimmed by 7 bases and 0 bases, with 16 bases remaining between them. The CDR3 covers 16 residues. The chain's CDR3 is CASSPQGPPNTGELFF. The DNA for the CDR3 is TGCGCCAGCTCCCCCCAGGGACCACCGAACACCGGGGAGCTGTTTTTT.

V and J are TRBV9 and TRBJ2-7; 9 positions match TRBD1. Trimming removed 3 bases from V and 4 bases from J; junction bases left unmatched: 5. The CDR3 sequence is 14 residues long. CDR1 SGDLS and CDR2 YYNGEE come from the germline V gene. CDR3 DNA sequence: TGTGCCAGCAGCGGGGGACAGGGTCCGTACGAGCAGTACTTC. Its translation: CASSGGQGPYEQYF.

As concerns this clone: The identical CDR3 is also encoded by other nucleotide sequences in the sample. This sequence joins TRBV2 and TRBJ2-7; unclear D gene. Germline lookup yields CDR1 SNHLY and CDR2 FYNNEI. Trimming left V 5 bases short and J 2 bases short, with 4 bases between. This CDR3 is built from 11 residues. The CDR3 bases are TGTGCCAGCAGTCCTGCCTACGAGCAGTACTTC. It encodes CASSPAYEQYF.

The rearrangement uses TRBV5-6 and TRBJ2-3, with D possibly TRBD2 on 5 matching bases. Germline CDR1 reads SGHDT; CDR2 reads YYEEEE. V was pared by 4 bases and J by 2 bases, with 11 bases between. The CDR3 covers 14 residues. CDR3 nucleotides: TGTGCCAGCAGCCCCCTGGAGGTCACAGATACGCAGTATTTT. Translated, it gives CASSPLEVTDTQYF.

The chain uses TRBV5-5 and TRBJ2-2, with 9 bases lining up with TRBD2. Germline CDR1 reads SGHKS; CDR2 reads YYEKEE (reference sequence). CDR3 size: 14 residues. V was clipped by 5 bases and J by 4 bases; unmatched bases: 3. DNA for the CDR3: TGTGCCAGCAGACTAGCGGGTTCCACCGGGGAGCTGTTTTTT. Its translation is CASRLAGSTGELFF.

This clone was counted once. The chain recombines TRBV18 with TRBJ1-2; D is uncertain. Germline loops: CDR1 KGHSH, CDR2 LQKENI. V gave up 2 bases and J gave up 2 bases, with 12 bases separating them. CDR3 length equals 15 residues. CDR3 in amino acids: CASSPAQRTNYGYTF. CDR3 DNA sequence: TGTGCCAGCTCACCAGCACAGCGGACCAACTATGGCTACACCTTC.

V usage is TRBV7-9 and J usage is TRBJ2-7, with a tentative D call TRBD2 (5 bases). CDR1 and CDR2 from the germline V gene are SEHNR and FQNEAQ (reference sequence). The length of the CDR3 is 18 residues. Between the trimmed V and J ends, which lost 0 bases and 2 bases, there was a span of 20 bases. The CDR3 DNA follows: TGTGCCAGCAGCTTAGCAGGCCTCCGGGTCGAGCGGACCTACGAGCAGTACTTC. This translates into CASSLAGLRVERTYEQYF. Based on the CDR3 plus reference TRBV7-9 and TRBJ2-7, the full variable domain is DTGVSQNPRHKITKRGQNVTFRCDPISEHNRLYWYRQTLGQGPEFLTYFQNEAQLEKSRLLSDRFSAERPKGSFSTLEIQRTEQGDSAMYLCASSLAGLRVERTYEQYFGPGTRLTVT.

This clone has just one count. This sequence joins TRBV7-2 and TRBJ2-1, with D possibly being TRBD2 (5 bases). CDR1 and CDR2 from the germline V gene are SGHTA and FQGNSA. This CDR3 has 14 residues. The V gene lost 0 bases and the J gene lost 6 bases, with 9 bases spanning the gap. CDR3 loop: CASSLALGGNEQFF. Here the CDR3 DNA reads TGTGCCAGCAGCTTAGCCCTCGGAGGCAATGAGCAGTTCTTC.

The chain has TRBV9 and TRBJ2-3, with D hard to call. This CDR3 is 15 amino acids long. Germline CDR1 and CDR2: SGDLS and YYNGEE. The V and J ends lost 0 bases and 2 bases respectively, with 10 bases between them. The CDR3 nucleotides read TGTGCCAGCAGCGTAGGAGTAAGGTTCACAGATACGCAGTATTTT. As protein: CASSVGVRFTDTQYF.

The chain employs TRBV19 and TRBJ1-2, with D perhaps matching TRBD1 (6 bases). Per the germline V gene, CDR1 is LNHDA and CDR2 is SQIVND (reference sequence). The CDR3 spans 14 residues. V lost 2 bases, J lost 4 bases, and 11 bases lay in between. The CDR3 region has the DNA TGTGCCAGTAGTATACTGGGGGGCGGCTATGGCTACACCTTC. Protein product: CASSILGGGYGYTF.

The chain couples TRBV6-6 to TRBJ2-1; D is possibly TRBD1 or TRBD2 (5 bases each). The germline CDR1 and CDR2 sequences are MNHNY and SVGAGI (reference sequence). Trimming took 7 bases from V and 10 from J, leaving 17 bases between them. The CDR3 consists of 13 residues. The CDR3 nucleotides read TGTGCCAGCACAGGGCCCACCGGCGGGGAGCAGTTCTTC. It is translated as CASTGPTGGEQFF.

This chain connects TRBV7-3 to TRBJ2-3; tentatively, D is TRBD2 (6 bases). Germline V gene sequence: CDR1 SGHTA, CDR2 FQGTGA. Trimming removed 8 bases from V and 3 bases from J, with 12 bases in between. The CDR3 loop spans 13 amino acids. Written as DNA, the CDR3 is TGTGCCAGCCGCAACGGGGGAACAGATACGCAGTATTTT. Its translation: CASRNGGTDTQYF. Full variable domain (rest looked up from reference TRBV7-3 and TRBJ2-3): GAGVSQTPSNKVTEKGKYVELRCDPISGHTALYWYRQSLGQGPEFLIYFQGTGAADDSGLPNDRFFAVRPEGSVSTLKIQRTERGDSAVYLCASRNGGTDTQYFGPGTRLTVL.

This chain uses TRBV7-2 with TRBJ2-2; D is ambiguous. The CDR3 is 14 amino acids. V was trimmed by 5 bases and J by 6 bases, leaving 13 bases between them. Germline lookup yields CDR1 SGHTA and CDR2 FQGNSA. The CDR3 sequence: CASSANLGPGELFF. The CDR3 DNA reads TGTGCCAGCAGCGCCAACTTAGGTCCCGGGGAGCTGTTTTTT. The full variable domain, its missing parts supplied by reference TRBV7-2 and TRBJ2-2, is GAGVSQSPSNKVTEKGKDVELRCDPISGHTALYWYRQSLGQGLEFLIYFQGNSAPDKSGLPSDRFSAERTGGSVSTLTIQRTQQEDSAVYLCASSANLGPGELFFGEGSRLTVL.

This clone was seen just once. The chain employs TRBV5-1 and TRBJ2-6; weak D call: TRBD2 (5 bases). V lost 3 bases to trimming and J lost 0 bases, with 13 bases between them. In germline, CDR1 is SGHRS, CDR2 YFSETQ. The length of the CDR3 is 17 residues. The CDR3 DNA is TGCGCCAGCAGCTCCGGACTTGATGCCTCTGGGGCCAACGTCCTGACTTTC. This gives the protein CASSSGLDASGANVLTF.

V usage is TRBV9 and J usage is TRBJ2-5, with D tentatively TRBD1 (6 bases). Trimming removed 5 bases from V and 3 bases from J, with 8 bases in between. The CDR3 length is 12 residues. CDR1 is SGDLS, CDR2 YYNGEE, per germline. The CDR3 nucleotides read TGTGCCAGCAGTGCAGGGGAAGAGACCCAGTACTTC. Protein sequence: CASSAGEETQYF.

In its sample, this clone was seen once. The V call is TRBV28, the J call TRBJ2-1; a possible D gene is TRBD1 (6 bases). V gave up 2 bases and J gave up 4 bases, with 12 bases separating them. Germline V lookup: CDR1 MDHEN, CDR2 SYDVKM. The CDR3 has 15 residues. CDR3 loop: CASSLGSQGYNEQFF. The CDR3 coding sequence is TGTGCCAGCAGTTTAGGTAGTCAGGGGTACAATGAGCAGTTCTTC.

The chain uses TRBV11-2 and TRBJ2-1; 9 bases line up with TRBD2. Germline V CDR1 and CDR2: SGHAT, FQNNGV. The CDR3 runs 18 residues. V dropped 5 bases and J dropped 10; count of bases not matched to a gene: 21. The CDR3 nucleotides read TGTGCCAGCAGCCCATATGAGGGGTTGGTAGCGGGAGACAGAGAGCAGTTCTTC. Translation: CASSPYEGLVAGDREQFF. Full variable domain (outside the CDR3, taken from reference TRBV11-2 and TRBJ2-1): EAGVAQSPRYKIIEKRQSVAFWCNPISGHATLYWYQQILGQGPKLLIQFQNNGVVDDSQLPKDRFSAERLKGVDSTLKIQPAKLEDSAVYLCASSPYEGLVAGDREQFFGPGTRLTVL.

Only one count was recorded for this clone. The chain employs TRBV7-2 and TRBJ2-7; tentatively, D is TRBD2 (5 bases). This CDR3 spans 15 amino acids. Germline loops: CDR1 SGHTA, CDR2 FQGNSA. Deletions cut 5 bases from V and 0 bases from J, with 14 bases between. Written as DNA, the CDR3 is TGTGCCAGCAGCCCCCCCCGGGGATTCTCCTACGAGCAGTACTTC. Translated, it gives CASSPPRGFSYEQYF.

V usage is TRBV12-2 and J usage is TRBJ2-5; no DNA check was done on the table's D call, TRBD2. TRBV12-2 is a pseudogene. The CDR3 has 18 residues. This CDR3 reads CASRLAGWIGQEGGTQYF. The DNA for the CDR3 is TGTGCAAGTCGCTTAGCGGGATGGATTGGACAAGAGGGAGGGACCCAGTACTTC.

This chain connects TRBV2 to TRBJ2-1, with D tentatively TRBD1 or TRBD2 (5 bases each). Germline values: CDR1 SNHLY, CDR2 FYNNEI. The CDR3 runs to 13 residues. With 4 bases removed from V and 8 bases from J, the gap between germline ends came to 12 bases. The CDR3 region has the DNA TGTGCCAGCAGTGTTGAGGGGATGGATGAGCAGTTCTTC. Encoded protein: CASSVEGMDEQFF.

The chain is built from TRBV7-9 and TRBJ2-7, with D perhaps matching TRBD2 (5 bases). The ends were cut back, 6 bases at V and 7 bases at J, with 13 bases in the middle. The CDR3 is made up of 12 amino acids. Per germline, CDR1 SEHNR and CDR2 FQNEAQ (reference sequence). CDR3 protein: CASRSRGGEQYF. The CDR3 nucleotides are TGTGCCAGCAGGTCTCGAGGAGGAGAGCAGTACTTC.

This chain links TRBV7-2 with TRBJ2-3; no definite D call. Germline assignment: CDR1 SGHTA and CDR2 FQGNSA. Trimming shortened V by 2 bases and J by 0 bases, and 3 bases separated the two germline ends. This CDR3 contains 13 residues. The CDR3 region is CASSLLSTDTQYF. The DNA of the CDR3 is TGTGCCAGCAGCTTACTTAGCACAGATACGCAGTATTTT. Looking up the rest from reference TRBV7-2 and TRBJ2-3 gives the full variable domain: GAGVSQSPSNKVTEKGKDVELRCDPISGHTALYWYRQSLGQGLEFLIYFQGNSAPDKSGLPSDRFSAERTGGSVSTLTIQRTQQEDSAVYLCASSLLSTDTQYFGPGTRLTVL.

This clone was found once. The V and J genes are TRBV30 and TRBJ2-2; no clear D. Germline loops: CDR1 GTSNPN, CDR2 SVGIG (reference sequence). Trimming shortened V by 0 bases and J by 8 bases, and 10 bases separated the two germline ends. The CDR3 runs 13 residues. DNA for the CDR3: TGTGCCTGGAGTGTCTATTACTGGGGGGAGCTGTTTTTT. The encoded protein is CAWSVYYWGELFF.

The V call is TRBV5-4, the J call TRBJ2-7, with D perhaps TRBD1 (6 bases). V shed 3 bases and J shed 5 bases, with 15 bases lying between them. Germline V gene lookup returns CDR1 SGHNT and CDR2 YYREEE (reference sequence). The CDR3 extends over 14 amino acids. CDR3 residues: CASSSRTATHEQYF. The CDR3 DNA reads as TGTGCCAGCAGCTCGCGGACAGCCACCCACGAGCAGTACTTC.

For the CDR3, the DNA is TGCGCCAGCAGCTTGACAGGGGATCAGCCCCAGCATTTT. Translation: CASSLTGDQPQHF. The rearrangement joins TRBV5-1 to TRBJ1-5, with 7 bases lining up with TRBD1. This CDR3 comprises 13 residues. Germline assignment: CDR1 SGHRS and CDR2 YFSETQ. V was clipped by 1 base and J by 5 bases; unmatched bases: 0.